This TCR beta chain stems from a study of molecular identifiers for immune sequencing clone quantification. Naive CD8 libraries came from approximately 20,000 to 1,000,000 sorted cells with 10%, 30% or 50% RNA. Sorting defined naive CD8 T cells as CD8+CD4-CCR7+CD45RA+. Note on this clonotype: Its antigen is unidentified.

TCRdb fed the PCR reads into MiXCR, producing one record per CDR3 protein. The sample holds 400,000 to 600,000 distinct CDR3 sequences; 20% to 25% are singletons and the top ten take approximately 0.84%. General observations from the study: Highly expanded clones may be undercounted when identical TCR molecules share barcodes. Naive cells had under 1% of molecules in clones above 20 RNA copies, effectors over 99%.

The sequence was collected from a human donor in good health. Some libraries in this study had Jurkat cell RNA spiked in. Sequencing input: naive CD8+ T cells from blood, with Jurkat cell RNA spiked in. The subset here: FACS-sorted CD8+CD4-CCR7+CD45RA+ naive T cells.

The CDR3 spells CASSLDLYSGANVLTF. The CDR3 DNA is TGTGCCAGCAGCCTAGATTTATATTCTGGGGCCAACGTCCTGACTTTC. The chain links TRBV3-1 to TRBJ2-6; D is undetermined. CDR1 and CDR2 (germline): LGHDT, YNNKEL (reference sequence). Trimming pared 4 bases from V and 1 base from J, leaving 11 bases between. The CDR3 consists of 16 residues.